The rows below give T cell receptor beta chains drawn from one sample of a study of cytomegalovirus exposure and HLA in healthy donors. Libraries were prepared by immunoSEQ multiplex PCR; TCRdb keeps only in-frame clonotypes and omits some of them. The profile covers more than 200,000 clones, with 75% to 80% appearing a single time and around 1.9% taken by the ten largest. The sequencing sample was made of PBMCs. These receptors were obtained from a male donor in good health and CMV-seronegative. Each CDR3 is given with its conserved first and last residue. The D gene is left open where the match is weak. Where a row states a size, it is once, few, many or the class of an expanded clone; other rows omit it.

TRBV7-9,-,-,14,TRBJ1-6,TGTTCCAGCAGCTTATGGGACAATTTTGATCCCCTCCACTTT,CSSSLWDNFDPLHF
TRBV9,-,-,13,TRBJ2-7,TGTGCCAGCAGCGTGATTAGTTCGGACGAGCAGTACTTC,CASSVISSDEQYF
TRBV9,-,-,12,TRBJ1-3,TGTGCCAGCGCTGGAAACAGTGACACCATATATTTT,CASAGNSDTIYF
TRBV2,-,-,13,TRBJ1-4,TGTGCCAGCAGTGCGCGAGGAGGCGAAAAACTGTTTTTT,CASSARGGEKLFF
TRBV10-3,-,TRBD2,15,TRBJ2-3,TGTGCCATCAGTGAGTCCTACCGGGGGGGAGATACGCAGTATTTT,CAISESYRGGDTQYF
TRBV4-3,few,-,15,TRBJ1-4,TGCGCCAGCAGCCAAGATCGAGGGTGGGGTGAAAAACTGTTTTTT,CASSQDRGWGEKLFF
TRBV5-4,-,-,12,TRBJ2-2,TGTGCCAGCATCGGGGAGACCGGGGAGCTGTTTTTT,CASIGETGELFF
TRBV9,-,-,15,TRBJ1-3,TGTGCCAGCAGCGTGGGGGGTCGGTCCGGAAACACCATATATTTT,CASSVGGRSGNTIYF
TRBV7-6,-,TRBD2,14,TRBJ2-3,TGTGCCAGCAGCGATAGCGGGGGCACAGATACGCAGTATTTT,CASSDSGGTDTQYF
TRBV5-1,-,TRBD1,15,TRBJ2-5,TGCGCCAGCAGCTTGATGGACAGGGGGCAAGAGACCCAGTACTTC,CASSLMDRGQETQYF
TRBV13,-,TRBD2,17,TRBJ2-5,TGTGCCAGCAGCTTCCGACTAGCGGGGGCCTCATGGGAGACCCAGTACTTC,CASSFRLAGASWETQYF
TRBV27,few,-,14,TRBJ1-1,TGTGCCAGCAGTTTGCCAGGGCCGAACACTGAAGCTTTCTTT,CASSLPGPNTEAFF
TRBV27,few,TRBD2,19,TRBJ2-1,TGTGCCAGCACCCCCTTGATTAGCGGGAGGGCCGGGACCTACAATGAGCAGTTCTTC,CASTPLISGRAGTYNEQFF
TRBV9,-,-,11,TRBJ2-1,TGTGCCAGCAGCGTGGAGAATGAGCAGTTCTTC,CASSVENEQFF
TRBV9,-,TRBD1,15,TRBJ2-7,TGTGCCAGCAGCGGACAGGGGGCGAGCTTCGACGAGCAGTACTTC,CASSGQGASFDEQYF
TRBV2,-,-,16,TRBJ1-3,TGTGCCAGCAGTGAGGAGGGGACGGCAGGCGGAAACACCATATATTTT,CASSEEGTAGGNTIYF
TRBV6-4,-,-,14,TRBJ2-3,TGTGCCAGCACCGTCTGGGGAGATACAGATACGCAGTATTTT,CASTVWGDTDTQYF
TRBV10-3,-,TRBD2,14,TRBJ2-5,TGTGCCTTCCTAGCGGCATTGTACCAAGAGACCCAGTACTTC,CAFLAALYQETQYF
TRBV11-2,-,-,14,TRBJ2-1,TGTGCCAGCAGCTTTAGGGGGAACTACAATGAGCAGTTCTTC,CASSFRGNYNEQFF
TRBV6-5,-,-,15,TRBJ1-1,TGTGCCAGCAGTCACCGGACATCCTTGAACACTGAAGCTTTCTTT,CASSHRTSLNTEAFF
TRBV7-9,-,-,13,TRBJ2-7,TGTGCCAGCAGCGGCGGGACCGCCTACGAGCAGTACTTC,CASSGGTAYEQYF
TRBV4-1,-,TRBD1,14,TRBJ2-7,TGCGCCAGCAGACCGGATCAGGGGGCAGGGGAGCAGTACTTC,CASRPDQGAGEQYF
TRBV6-5,-,-,14,TRBJ1-1,TGTGCCAGCAGTCCTACCGGGGGTCGCACTGAAGCTTTCTTT,CASSPTGGRTEAFF
TRBV5-1,-,-,14,TRBJ2-7,TGCGCCAGCAGCGCGGACAGACCTCCGGGGGAGCAGTACTTC,CASSADRPPGEQYF
TRBV6-1,-,-,13,TRBJ2-7,TGTGCCAGCAGTGAAGCGCGGGGCTACGAGCAGTACTTC,CASSEARGYEQYF
TRBV6-6,-,-,15,TRBJ1-5,TGTGCCATCAAAGACAACCGGGACAATAATCAGCCCCAGCATTTT,CAIKDNRDNNQPQHF
TRBV19,-,TRBD1,13,TRBJ1-5,TGTGCCAGTAGCGACAGGGATGGTCAGCCCCAGCATTTT,CASSDRDGQPQHF
TRBV7-9,-,TRBD2,15,TRBJ2-1,TGTGCCAGCAGCTTAAGGGTAGCGGGAGGGAATGAGCAGTTCTTC,CASSLRVAGGNEQFF
TRBV5-1,-,-,16,TRBJ1-3,TGCGCCAGCAGCTTGGAACTTAGCGGAACTGGAAACACCATATATTTT,CASSLELSGTGNTIYF
TRBV4-3,few,-,14,TRBJ2-3,TGCGCCAGCAGCCAAGACGGAGGGGCAGATACGCAGTATTTT,CASSQDGGADTQYF
TRBV7-2,-,TRBD1,15,TRBJ1-1,TGTGCCAGCAGCTGGGACAGGGCGAGGAACACTGAAGCTTTCTTT,CASSWDRARNTEAFF
TRBV27,once,TRBD1,11,TRBJ1-1,TGTGCCAGCGGGACAGGGTATGGAGCTTTCTTT,CASGTGYGAFF
TRBV5-1,-,-,15,TRBJ2-5,TGCGCCAGCGGAGTCAGAGGGACATTTCAAGAGACCCAGTACTTC,CASGVRGTFQETQYF
TRBV21-1,once,-,13,TRBJ2-2,TGTGCCAGTCTTGGGGCTAGCACCGGGGAGCTGTTTTTT,CASLGASTGELFF